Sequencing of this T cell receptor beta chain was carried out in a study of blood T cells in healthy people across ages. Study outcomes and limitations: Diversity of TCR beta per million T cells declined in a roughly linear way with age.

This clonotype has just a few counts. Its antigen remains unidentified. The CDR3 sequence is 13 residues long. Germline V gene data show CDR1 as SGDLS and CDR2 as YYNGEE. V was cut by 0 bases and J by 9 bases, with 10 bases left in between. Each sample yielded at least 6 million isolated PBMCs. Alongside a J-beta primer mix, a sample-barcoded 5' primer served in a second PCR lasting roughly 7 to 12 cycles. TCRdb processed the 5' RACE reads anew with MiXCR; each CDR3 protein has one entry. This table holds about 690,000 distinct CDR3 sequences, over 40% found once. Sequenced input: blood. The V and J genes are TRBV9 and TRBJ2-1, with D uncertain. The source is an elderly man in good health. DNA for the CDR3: TGTGCCAGCAGCGTAGAATTGGAAGGTGAGCAGTTCTTC. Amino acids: CASSVELEGEQFF.